Described below is a single TCR beta chain sequence and its context. The specificity of this receptor is unknown. No much larger clonotype is one base removed from it; base qualities were not supplied. Ends trimmed: V by 4 bases, J by 6 bases; bases unmatched to a gene: 4. The germline V gene provides CDR1 SQVTM and CDR2 ANQGSEA. The CDR3 covers 13 residues, taking in both the cysteine and the phenylalanine. Only the CDR3 region is kept as DNA, spanning 39 bases read in frame from base 1. This record comes from a study of T cell changes during pregnancy in multiple sclerosis (dated by TCRdb to 2018 to 2020). Regarding the research as a whole: In women with multiple sclerosis, the researchers looked at how the T cell repertoire shifted as pregnancy progressed.

Library method: the immunoSEQ multiplex PCR assay. In TCRdb, the immuneACCESS table is reduced to in-frame sequences with V and J assigned. These tables do not hold every clone; where another copy was compared, an unresolved V gene accounts for under half, and the others remain unexplained. The sample records around 49,000 clones, 95% of which are singletons. Of the sample, approximately 6% falls within the top ten clones. The sample was CD8+ T cells from peripheral blood mononuclear cells, taken in the first trimester of pregnancy. The chain is assembled from TRBV29-1 and TRBJ1-5; TRBD1 aligns with 9 central bases. The receptor was isolated from a female donor with multiple sclerosis, enrolled in a pregnancy study. The DNA is as follows: TGCAGCGTTGGGGGGACAGGGAGTCAGCCCCAGCATTTT. Its protein product is CSVGGTGSQPQHF.